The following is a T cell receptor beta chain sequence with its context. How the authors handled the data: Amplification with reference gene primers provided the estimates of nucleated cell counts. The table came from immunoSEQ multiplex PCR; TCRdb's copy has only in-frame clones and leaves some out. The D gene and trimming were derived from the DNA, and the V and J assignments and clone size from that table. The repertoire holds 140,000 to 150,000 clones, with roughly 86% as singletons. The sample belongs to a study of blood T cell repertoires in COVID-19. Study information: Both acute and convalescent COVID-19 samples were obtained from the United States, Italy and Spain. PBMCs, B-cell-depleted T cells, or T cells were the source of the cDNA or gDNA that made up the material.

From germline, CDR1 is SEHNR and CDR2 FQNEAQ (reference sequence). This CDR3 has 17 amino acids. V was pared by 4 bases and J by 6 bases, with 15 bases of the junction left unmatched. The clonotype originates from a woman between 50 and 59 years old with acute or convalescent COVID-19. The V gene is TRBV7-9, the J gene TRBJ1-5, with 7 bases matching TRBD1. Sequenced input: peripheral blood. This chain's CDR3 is CASSSDTGARVGQPQHF. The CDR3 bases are TGTGCCAGCAGCTCCGACACAGGGGCACGGGTAGGTCAGCCCCAGCATTTT.